This T cell receptor (beta chain) was documented in a study of shared clonotypes between healthy human individuals. Findings of the study overall: Larger richness was generally estimated for naive than memory subsets. Specimens sampled were limited to blood, with tissue repertoires likely differing.

The donors were all Caucasian adults (living in Nashville, Tennessee). Germline loops: CDR1 SGDLS, CDR2 YYNGEE. V lost 0 bases to trimming and J lost 2 bases; unmatched junction nucleotides: 19. CDR3 length: 21 amino acids. A remark on this clone: The antigen remains undetermined.

The input for sorted-subset replicate PCRs was around 200 ng DNA, approximately 30,000 T cell genomes. Generated by immunoSEQ multiplex PCR, the TCRdb table keeps only in-frame clones and is missing some. Of about 2.4 million clones in the sample, around 90% are singletons; the top ten hold roughly 0.13%. The sequenced sample was naive CD4+ T cells sorted from blood. As for subset: CD45RA+ positively selected. This chain joins TRBV9 and TRBJ2-5; 10 bases line up with TRBD2. This TCR was sampled from a man between 18 and 35 years old in good health. In DNA, the CDR3 is TGTGCCAGCAGCGTAGGAGCTAGCGGGGGCCGACCCAGACAGTTACAAGAGACCCAGTACTTC. Translating gives CASSVGASGGRPRQLQETQYF.